A single sample gave rise to the 14 T cell receptor beta chains below, sequenced in a study of technical replicates of blood from several donors. This table comes from immunoSEQ multiplex PCR, and its TCRdb copy is limited to in-frame clones, with some not included. Of roughly 76,000 clones in the sample, about nine tenths are singletons; the top ten hold about 0.4%. Sequencing used T cells isolated from PBMCs. The receptor source for this set is a human donor in good health. Some clones in this sample may be carry-over from other donors' samples.

The CDR3 DNA follows: TGTGCCAGCAGCCTACTGGGACAGGGGGACGAGCAGTACTTC. It specifies CASSLLGQGDEQYF. V usage is TRBV4-2 and J usage is TRBJ2-7; 11 nucleotides align to TRBD1. The CDR3 sequence is 14 residues long. Germline V gene data show CDR1 as LGHNA and CDR2 as YNFKEQ. The V gene end was trimmed by 4 bases and the J gene end by 5 bases; junction bases not matched to a gene: 4.

The V call is TRBV15, the J call TRBJ2-1; D is perhaps TRBD2 (7 bases). The CDR3 sequence is 15 residues long. The V and J ends lost 1 base and 8 bases respectively, with 15 bases between them. Looked up from germline, CDR1 is LNHNV and CDR2 is YYDKDF (reference sequence). CDR3 coding DNA: TGTGCCACCAGCAGAGGGGACACGGGGAGGGATGAGCAGTTCTTC. Translating it yields CATSRGDTGRDEQFF. Drawing the rest from reference TRBV15 and TRBJ2-1, the complete variable domain is DAMVIQNPRYQVTQFGKPVTLSCSQTLNHNVMYWYQQKSSQAPKLLFHYYDKDFNNEADTPDNFQSRRPNTSFCFLDIRSPGLGDTAMYLCATSRGDTGRDEQFFGPGTRLTVL.

The chain recombines TRBV7-9 with TRBJ1-1; D not resolved. This CDR3 comprises 15 residues. Germline V gives CDR1 SEHNR, CDR2 FQNEAQ (reference sequence). The V end lost 1 base, the J end lost 0 bases, and 9 bases lay between the germline ends. CDR3 region: CASSLGASMNTEAFF. DNA of the CDR3: TGTGCCAGCAGCTTAGGGGCCAGTATGAACACTGAAGCTTTCTTT.

The V gene is TRBV6-1, the J gene TRBJ2-7, with D possibly being TRBD1 (5 bases). Germline V gene sequence: CDR1 MNHNS, CDR2 SASEGT. Trimming stripped 6 bases from V and 1 base from J, with 16 bases between. The length of the CDR3 is 15 residues. In DNA, the CDR3 is TGTGCCAGCAGCGAAAATCCCGACAGATCCTACGAGCAGTACTTC. Translation gives CASSENPDRSYEQYF.

The chain has TRBV6-5 and TRBJ1-3; no firm D call. The germline V and J ends were trimmed by 0 bases and 2 bases, with 8 bases remaining between them. Looked up from germline, CDR1 is MNHEY and CDR2 is SVGAGI. The CDR3 loop spans 15 amino acids. The CDR3 DNA reads as TGTGCCAGCAGTTACTCGGCCGTACCTGGAAACACCATATATTTT. Translated: CASSYSAVPGNTIYF.

The genes are TRBV7-2 and TRBJ2-1; D possibly corresponds to TRBD2 (6 bases). CDR3 length: 17 amino acids. Germline V gives CDR1 SGHTA, CDR2 FQGNSA. Trimming left V 0 bases short and J 0 bases short, with 12 bases between. CDR3 coding DNA: TGTGCCAGCAGCTTAGCCCCCGGGACTTACTCCTACAATGAGCAGTTCTTC. This codes for CASSLAPGTYSYNEQFF.

The genes are TRBV21-1 and TRBJ1-2; the table's D call, TRBD1, was not checked against the DNA. TRBV21-1 is a pseudogene locus. CDR3 length equals 13 residues. The CDR3 DNA is TGTGCCAGCAGAAAGGGACAGGGGGGAGGCTACACCTTC. Protein: CASRKGQGGGYTF.

The rearrangement links TRBV27 to TRBJ2-6; TRBD1 is a possible D gene (5 bases). Between the trimmed V and J ends, which lost 2 bases and 1 base, there was a span of 12 bases. This CDR3 is 17 amino acids long. Germline V lookup: CDR1 MNHEY, CDR2 SMNVEV (reference sequence). The CDR3 DNA reads as TGTGCCAGCAGTTTAGTGGACACTATTTCTGGGGCCAACGTCCTGACTTTC. It translates to CASSLVDTISGANVLTF.

The CDR3 loop reads CASSVDRGQGEQYF. CDR3 bases: TGTGCCAGCAGCGTCGACAGGGGCCAGGGGGAGCAGTACTTC. The gene calls are TRBV9 and TRBJ2-7, with TRBD1 matching over 8 bases. The germline V gene encodes CDR1 SGDLS and CDR2 YYNGEE. This CDR3 has 14 amino acids. V gave up 2 bases and J gave up 7 bases; unmatched junction bases: 8.

This clone appeared once. The J gene is TRBJ2-1, the V gene TRBV29-1; 10 nucleotides match TRBD1. Trimming removed 4 bases from V and 5 bases from J; junction bases left unmatched: 11. This CDR3 is built from 16 residues. Germline V gene data show CDR1 as SQVTM and CDR2 as ANQGSEA. CDR3 protein: CSVAGYGTGVNNEQFF. CDR3 coding DNA: TGCAGCGTTGCCGGGTACGGGACAGGGGTGAACAATGAGCAGTTCTTC.

This chain joins TRBV5-4 and TRBJ2-2, with 9 bases lining up with TRBD1. V dropped 4 bases and J dropped 5; count of bases not matched to a gene: 9. This CDR3 is 16 amino acids long. CDR1 SGHNT and CDR2 YYREEE come from the germline V gene (reference sequence). CDR3 amino acids: CASSLPGQGRTGELFF. In DNA, the CDR3 is TGTGCCAGCAGCCTACCGGGACAGGGTAGGACCGGGGAGCTGTTTTTT.

V is TRBV6-5 and J is TRBJ2-3, with a tentative D call TRBD2 (5 bases). CDR3 size: 13 residues. Deletions cut 6 bases from V and 2 bases from J, with 9 bases between. Germline V gene sequence: CDR1 MNHEY, CDR2 SVGAGI. CDR3 nucleotide sequence: TGTGCCAGCAGAGGACTTGTCACAGATACGCAGTATTTT. It is translated as CASRGLVTDTQYF.

This chain uses TRBV5-4 with TRBJ2-7, with 8 nucleotides matching TRBD1. CDR1 SGHNT and CDR2 YYREEE come from the germline V gene (reference sequence). CDR3 size: 14 residues. With V trimmed by 2 bases and J by 2 bases, 3 bases remained unmatched. The CDR3 DNA is TGTGCCAGCAGCTTTACAGGGGGACCCTACGAGCAGTACTTC. It encodes CASSFTGGPYEQYF.

The rearrangement uses TRBV4-1 and TRBJ2-1; TRBD2 aligns across 14 bases. The CDR3 extends over 18 amino acids. V lost 4 bases, J lost 0 bases, and 5 bases stayed unmatched. Germline CDR1 is MGHRA and CDR2 is YSYEKL. The CDR3 region has the DNA TGCGCCAGCAGCCCGAGGACTAGCGGGAGGTCCTCCTACAATGAGCAGTTCTTC. Translated: CASSPRTSGRSSYNEQFF.